The clone carrying this T cell receptor beta chain was counted only a few times. Antigen specificity is unknown. Treatment given: approximately 9-day PBMC culture with coronavirus spike peptide pools or control peptides (ViraFEST assay). The sample is drawn from a study of vaccination and CD4 T cells after COVID-19. Across the study: Cells received overlapping spike peptides from SARS-CoV-2, HCoV-NL63, HCoV-OC43 and HCoV-229E as stimulation.

Sequencing of cultured CD4+ T cell DNA used the Oncomine TCR Beta short-read assay. TCRdb passed the PCR reads through MiXCR, listing each CDR3 protein once. The repertoire includes around 16,000 distinct CDR3 sequences, 52% of them detected once, and around 15% sits in the top ten. This TCR was recovered from a human donor who had recovered from COVID-19. Sample: CD4+ T cells from blood, cultured in vitro.

The CDR3 region has the DNA TGTGCCAGACTTCTAGCGTTGGAGACCCAGTACTTC. It specifies CARLLALETQYF. The chain is built from TRBV28 and TRBJ2-5; D perhaps matches TRBD2 (6 bases). With 9 bases removed from V and 5 bases from J, the gap between germline ends came to 13 bases. This CDR3 comprises 12 residues. CDR1 and CDR2 from the germline V gene are MDHEN and SYDVKM.